This TCR beta chain derives from a study of blood T cell repertoires in COVID-19. Overall study: Material from acute and convalescent COVID-19 was sourced from the United States, Italy and Spain. T cells, B-cell-depleted T cells, or PBMCs supplied cDNA or gDNA.

V gave up 1 base and J gave up 8 bases, with 9 bases separating them. This CDR3 contains 14 residues. Germline CDR1 and CDR2: SEHNR and FQNEAQ (reference sequence). Ages ranged from 18 to 89 years, with residence in approximately 23 US areas. Authors' processing steps: Using reference gene primer amplification, nucleated cell counts were estimated. TCRdb's copy holds only in-frame clones and misses some; the assay was immunoSEQ multiplex PCR. For V, J and clone size, that table is used; D and trimming come from the DNA. The sample includes 200,000 to 250,000 clones, 85% to 90% seen only once; the top ten take under 4%.

Source material: PBMCs or T cells enriched from blood (not recorded which). This clonotype was sampled from a woman aged 18-30 years in a cohort exposed to, infected with or recovered from COVID-19 (not recorded which). V and J are TRBV7-9 and TRBJ1-6; weak D call: TRBD1 (6 bases). CDR3 protein: CASSLVQGDSPLHF. DNA for the CDR3: TGTGCCAGCAGCTTAGTACAGGGTGATTCACCCCTCCACTTT.